A single sample is the source of the 4 T cell receptor beta chains below, sequenced in a study of cytomegalovirus exposure and HLA in healthy donors. PCR was performed using 60 Vbeta and 13 Jbeta primers. Profiling relied on immunoSEQ multiplex PCR, and the TCRdb table lists in-frame clones only, not all of them. Seen here are about 170,000 clones, approximately 79% observed once, and the top ten hold approximately 0.89%. What was sequenced was PBMCs. The receptors stem from a woman aged 45-65 years in good health and CMV-seropositive.

The V and J genes are TRBV7-8 and TRBJ2-3, with TRBD2 matching 11 bases. CDR1 SGHVS and CDR2 FQNEAQ come from the germline V gene. This CDR3 region has 17 residues. Losses at the gene ends were 4 bases for V and 2 bases for J; bases not matched to a gene: 8. CDR3 sequence: CASSSHLLAGVTDTQYF. The CDR3 DNA reads TGTGCCAGCAGCTCCCACCTACTAGCGGGGGTCACAGATACGCAGTATTTT.

This chain links TRBV6-6 with TRBJ2-1; the D gene is possibly TRBD2 (6 bases). V lost 8 bases and J 2 bases, leaving 10 bases between the germline ends. The CDR3 is 13 residues long. Germline CDR1 reads MNHNY; CDR2 reads SVGAGI (reference sequence). The CDR3: CASRDFPYNEQFF. CDR3 bases: TGTGCCAGCCGGGACTTCCCCTACAATGAGCAGTTCTTC.

The gene calls are TRBV7-9 and TRBJ2-3, with 9 bases lining up with TRBD2. The germline gives CDR1 SEHNR, CDR2 FQNEAQ (reference sequence). This CDR3 contains 17 residues. Trimming removed 5 bases from V and 0 bases from J; junction bases left unmatched: 9. This CDR3 is CASSQRLAVYSTDTQYF. CDR3 bases: TGTGCCAGCAGCCAGAGACTAGCGGTCTATAGCACAGATACGCAGTATTTT. Together with reference TRBV7-9 and TRBJ2-3, the CDR3 gives the full variable domain: DTGVSQNPRHKITKRGQNVTFRCDPISEHNRLYWYRQTLGQGPEFLTYFQNEAQLEKSRLLSDRFSAERPKGSFSTLEIQRTEQGDSAMYLCASSQRLAVYSTDTQYFGPGTRLTVL.

The rearrangement joins TRBV19 to TRBJ2-6, with TRBD1 matching over 9 bases. Trimming at V came to 4 bases and at J to 0 bases, leaving 1 base not matched to a gene. Per the germline V gene, CDR1 is LNHDA and CDR2 is SQIVND (reference sequence). The CDR3 is 16 residues long. Here the CDR3 DNA reads TGTGCCAGTAGTAGGGACAGGGCCTCTGGGGCCAACGTCCTGACTTTC. Translated: CASSRDRASGANVLTF.